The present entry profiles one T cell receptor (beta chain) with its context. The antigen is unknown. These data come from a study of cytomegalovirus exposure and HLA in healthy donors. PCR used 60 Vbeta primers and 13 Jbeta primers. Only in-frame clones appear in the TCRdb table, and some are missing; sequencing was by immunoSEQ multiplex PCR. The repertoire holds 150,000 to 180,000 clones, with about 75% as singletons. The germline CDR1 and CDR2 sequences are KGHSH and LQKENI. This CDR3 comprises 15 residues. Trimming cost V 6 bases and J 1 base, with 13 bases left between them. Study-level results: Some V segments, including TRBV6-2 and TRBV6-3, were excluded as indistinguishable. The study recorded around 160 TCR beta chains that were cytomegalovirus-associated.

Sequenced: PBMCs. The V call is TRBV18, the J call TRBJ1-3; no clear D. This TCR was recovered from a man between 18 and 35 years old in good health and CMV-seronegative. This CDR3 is CASSVSGVSGNTIYF. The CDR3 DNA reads TGTGCCAGCTCGGTCTCGGGAGTGTCTGGAAACACCATATATTTT.